The 2 T cell receptor beta chains reported below all come from one sample, sequenced in a study of T cells after yellow fever vaccination. From the 5' RACE reads, TCRdb called clonotypes with MiXCR, one entry per CDR3 protein. The repertoire includes around 350,000 distinct CDR3 sequences, approximately 5.7% of them detected once, and 15% sits in the top ten. Sequencing was performed on PBMCs, taken 5 days after the yellow fever booster vaccination. Receptors originate from a young man who received the YFV17D yellow fever vaccine.

This chain uses TRBV7-2 with TRBJ2-7; D remains unclear. The CDR3 is 16 amino acids. Germline CDR1 and CDR2: SGHTA and FQGNSA. V lost 3 bases and J 2 bases, leaving 17 bases between the germline ends. The CDR3 bases are TGTGCCAGCAGCTTCCCGCCGATAGTGTACCCCTACGAGCAGTACTTC. Its protein product is CASSFPPIVYPYEQYF.

This clonotype was observed many times. The chain couples TRBV7-3 to TRBJ2-3, with TRBD2 as a possible D gene (6 bases). V lost 4 bases and J lost 4, with 9 bases in between. Germline assignment: CDR1 SGHTA and CDR2 FQGTGA. The CDR3 extends over 13 amino acids. In nucleotides, the CDR3 is TGTGCCAGCAGCTCGGGAGTGGCAGATACGCAGTATTTT. Its protein product is CASSSGVADTQYF. The whole variable domain, remainder taken from reference TRBV7-3 and TRBJ2-3, is GAGVSQTPSNKVTEKGKYVELRCDPISGHTALYWYRQSLGQGPEFLIYFQGTGAADDSGLPNDRFFAVRPEGSVSTLKIQRTERGDSAVYLCASSSGVADTQYFGPGTRLTVL.